These T cell receptor beta chains were read from a single sample in a study of identical twins. From the 5' RACE reads, TCRdb called clonotypes with MiXCR, one entry per CDR3 protein. The sample carries approximately 550,000 distinct CDR3 sequences, 20% to 25% recorded once. This sample also appeared in a second study, on yellow fever vaccine responses in identical twins.

Sequencing was carried out using CD4+ T cells sorted from blood. The source is a young woman in good health. Both conserved end residues are part of each CDR3. The D gene is left open where the match is weak. Size tells how often a clone was seen (once, few, many) or the class of an expanded clone, and some rows leave it out.

TRBJ2-1,.,.,TRBV4-1,CASRQALQGFAYNEQFF,TGCGCCAGCAGACAGGCTCTGCAGGGTTTCGCCTACAATGAGCAGTTCTTC
TRBJ1-1,.,.,TRBV2,CASNQGTLMNTEAFF,TGTGCCAGCAACCAGGGGACCCTTATGAACACTGAAGCTTTCTTT
TRBJ1-5,few,.,TRBV6-5,CASSYQGSNQPQHF,TGTGCCAGCAGTTACCAGGGTAGCAATCAGCCCCAGCATTTT
TRBJ2-7,few,TRBD1,TRBV12-3/TRBV12-4,CASSRQGLTYEQYF,TGTGCCAGCAGCCGACAGGGTTTAACCTACGAGCAGTACTTC
TRBJ2-2,.,.,TRBV7-6,CASSPRGTAPGLFF,TGTGCCAGCAGCCCTCGGGGGACAGCCCCAGGGTTGTTTTTT
TRBJ2-1,.,.,TRBV4-2,CASSPLSPYNEQFF,TGTGCCAGCAGCCCTCTCTCCCCCTACAATGAGCAGTTCTTC
TRBJ2-1,.,.,TRBV24-1,CATSDRTGAGNEQFF,TGTGCCACCAGTGATCGCACAGGGGCGGGGAATGAGCAGTTCTTC
TRBJ2-1,.,TRBD2,TRBV7-3,CASSPSTSGVNEQFF,TGTGCCAGCAGCCCCTCGACTAGCGGCGTCAATGAGCAGTTCTTC
TRBJ2-2,few,.,TRBV7-2,CASSLGAGAGELFF,TGTGCCAGCAGCTTGGGCGCTGGGGCCGGGGAGCTGTTTTTT
TRBJ2-7,.,TRBD2,TRBV5-1,CATKATSGSYEQYF,TGCGCCACCAAAGCGACTAGCGGGAGTTACGAGCAGTACTTC
TRBJ2-7,many,TRBD2,TRBV28,CASSFPAGKPYEQYF,TGTGCCAGCAGTTTCCCAGCGGGAAAACCCTACGAGCAGTACTTC
TRBJ2-1,few,TRBD2,TRBV12-3/TRBV12-4,CASKVAGAYNEQFF,TGTGCCAGCAAAGTGGCGGGGGCCTACAATGAGCAGTTCTTC
TRBJ1-1,few,.,TRBV6-4,CASSDEGNTEAFF,TGTGCCAGCAGTGACGAGGGGAACACTGAAGCTTTCTTT
TRBJ2-3,.,.,TRBV15,CATSNREAQYF,TGTGCCACCAGCAACCGAGAAGCGCAGTATTTT
TRBJ2-2,few,.,TRBV28,CASSLVSRNTGELFF,TGTGCCAGCAGTTTGGTTAGCAGGAACACCGGGGAGCTGTTTTTT
TRBJ2-3,few,.,TRBV20-1,CSAPTLNTQYF,TGCAGTGCCCCGACCCTGAATACGCAGTATTTT
TRBJ2-7,.,TRBD2,TRBV7-2,CASSSGTMSSYEQYF,TGTGCCAGCAGCTCAGGGACTATGAGCTCCTACGAGCAGTACTTC
TRBJ1-6,.,.,TRBV28,CASCRRSSSYNSPLHF,TGTGCCAGCTGCCGCAGGAGTAGCTCCTATAATTCACCCCTCCACTTT
TRBJ2-2,.,.,TRBV7-2,CASNLGGVGTGELFF,TGTGCCAGCAACCTAGGAGGGGTCGGCACCGGGGAGCTGTTTTTT
TRBJ2-5,.,TRBD2,TRBV12-3/TRBV12-4,CASSFGGLAGVRETQYF,TGTGCCAGCAGTTTTGGCGGACTAGCGGGGGTCCGAGAGACCCAGTACTTC
TRBJ1-5,.,.,TRBV12-3/TRBV12-4,CASRPSGSGNQPQHF,TGTGCCAGCAGGCCCTCGGGGAGCGGTAATCAGCCCCAGCATTTT
TRBJ1-1,.,.,TRBV18,CASSPPGRVGTEAFF,TGTGCCAGCTCACCACCCGGGAGAGTTGGGACTGAAGCTTTCTTT
TRBJ1-4,few,.,TRBV2,CASSLRVTNEKLFF,TGTGCCAGCAGCCTCAGGGTCACAAATGAAAAACTGTTTTTT
TRBJ2-1,few,.,TRBV7-9,CASSLGFGQFF,TGTGCCAGCAGCTTAGGCTTTGGGCAGTTCTTC
TRBJ1-1,.,.,TRBV5-1,CASSSSSNTEAFF,TGCGCCAGCAGCTCTAGCAGTAACACTGAAGCTTTCTTT
TRBJ2-1,.,TRBD2,TRBV11-2,CASSLDTRPGGGEQFF,TGTGCCAGCAGCTTAGATACTAGACCGGGAGGGGGTGAGCAGTTCTTC
TRBJ1-2,few,.,TRBV20-1,CSATRASNYGYTF,TGCAGTGCAACCAGGGCTTCTAACTATGGCTACACCTTC
TRBJ2-5,.,.,TRBV20-1,CSALPARGGQETQYF,TGCAGTGCTCTTCCCGCGAGGGGGGGCCAAGAGACCCAGTACTTC
TRBJ2-5,.,TRBD2,TRBV7-7,CASSLGVAGMETQYF,TGTGCCAGCAGCTTAGGCGTAGCGGGGATGGAGACCCAGTACTTC